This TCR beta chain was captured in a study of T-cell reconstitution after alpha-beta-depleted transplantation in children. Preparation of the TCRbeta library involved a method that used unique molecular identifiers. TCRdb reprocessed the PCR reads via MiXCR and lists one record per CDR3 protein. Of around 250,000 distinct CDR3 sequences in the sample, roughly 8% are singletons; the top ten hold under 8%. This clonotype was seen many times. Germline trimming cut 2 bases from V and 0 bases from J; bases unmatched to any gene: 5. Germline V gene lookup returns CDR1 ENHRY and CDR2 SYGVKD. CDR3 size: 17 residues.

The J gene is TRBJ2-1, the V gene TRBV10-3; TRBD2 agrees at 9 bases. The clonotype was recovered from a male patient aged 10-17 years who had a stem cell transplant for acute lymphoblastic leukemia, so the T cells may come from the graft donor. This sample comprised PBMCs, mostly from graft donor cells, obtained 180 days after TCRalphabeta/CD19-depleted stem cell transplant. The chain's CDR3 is CAISERDSGSSYNEQFF. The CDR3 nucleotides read TGTGCCATCAGTGAGAGGGATAGCGGGAGCTCCTACAATGAGCAGTTCTTC.